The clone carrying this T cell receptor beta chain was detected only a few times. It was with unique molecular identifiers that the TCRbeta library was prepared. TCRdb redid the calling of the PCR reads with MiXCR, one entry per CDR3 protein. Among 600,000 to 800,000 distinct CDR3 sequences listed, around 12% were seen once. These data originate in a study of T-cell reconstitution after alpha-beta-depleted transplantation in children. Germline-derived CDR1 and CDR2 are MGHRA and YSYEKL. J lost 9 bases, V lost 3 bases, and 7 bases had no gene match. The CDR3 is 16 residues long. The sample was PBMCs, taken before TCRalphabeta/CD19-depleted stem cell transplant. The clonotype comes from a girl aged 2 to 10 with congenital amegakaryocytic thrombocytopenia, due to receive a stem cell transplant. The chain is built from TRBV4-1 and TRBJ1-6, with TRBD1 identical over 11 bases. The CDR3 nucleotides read TGCGCCAGCAGCCAGGGAGCCGGGACAGGGGGTTCACCCCTCCACTTT. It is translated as CASSQGAGTGGSPLHF.